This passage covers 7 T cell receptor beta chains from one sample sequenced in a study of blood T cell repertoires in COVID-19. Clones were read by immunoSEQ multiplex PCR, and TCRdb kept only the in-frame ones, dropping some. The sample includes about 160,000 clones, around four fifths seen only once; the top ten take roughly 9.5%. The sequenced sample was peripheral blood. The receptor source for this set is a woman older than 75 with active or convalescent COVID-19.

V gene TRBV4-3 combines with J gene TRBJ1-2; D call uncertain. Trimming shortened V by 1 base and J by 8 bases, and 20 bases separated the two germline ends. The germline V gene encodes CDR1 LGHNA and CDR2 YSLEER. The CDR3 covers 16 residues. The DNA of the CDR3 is TGCGCCAGCAGCCAAGTTTCGAGGACTGTAGCGGGGGGCTACACCTTC. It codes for CASSQVSRTVAGGYTF.

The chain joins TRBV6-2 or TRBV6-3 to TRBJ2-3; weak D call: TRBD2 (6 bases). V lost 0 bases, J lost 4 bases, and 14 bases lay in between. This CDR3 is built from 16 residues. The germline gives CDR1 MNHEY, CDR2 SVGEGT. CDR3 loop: CASSYSIGGMADTQYF. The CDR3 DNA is TGTGCCAGCAGTTACTCGATAGGAGGGATGGCAGATACGCAGTATTTT.

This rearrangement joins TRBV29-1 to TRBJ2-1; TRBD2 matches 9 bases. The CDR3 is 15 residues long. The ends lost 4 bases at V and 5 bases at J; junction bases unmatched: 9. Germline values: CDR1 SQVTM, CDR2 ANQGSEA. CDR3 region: CSVVGGLAGNNEQFF. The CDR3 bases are TGCAGCGTTGTAGGAGGTCTAGCGGGGAACAATGAGCAGTTCTTC.

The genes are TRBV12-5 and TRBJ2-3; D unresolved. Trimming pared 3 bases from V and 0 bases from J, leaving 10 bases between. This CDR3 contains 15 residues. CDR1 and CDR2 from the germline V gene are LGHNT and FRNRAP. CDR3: CASGFSGTSTDTQYF. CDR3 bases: TGTGCTAGTGGTTTCTCCGGTACTAGCACAGATACGCAGTATTTT.

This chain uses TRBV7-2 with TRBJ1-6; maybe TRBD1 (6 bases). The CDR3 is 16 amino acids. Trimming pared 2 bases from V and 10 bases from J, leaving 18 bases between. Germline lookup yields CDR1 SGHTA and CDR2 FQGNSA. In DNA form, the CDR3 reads TGTGCCAGCAGCTTATTACAGGGCGTGGCAGGGTCACCCCTCCACTTT. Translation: CASSLLQGVAGSPLHF.

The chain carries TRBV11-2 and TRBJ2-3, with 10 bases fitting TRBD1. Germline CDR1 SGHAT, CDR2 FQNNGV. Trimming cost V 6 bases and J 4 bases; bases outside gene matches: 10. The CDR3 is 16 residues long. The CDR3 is CASSPTGGSQADTQYF. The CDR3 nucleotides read TGTGCCAGCAGTCCGACAGGGGGCAGTCAGGCAGATACGCAGTATTTT.

In nucleotides, the CDR3 is TGTGCCAGCGGAACACAGGGGGTGGATAATTCACCCCTCCACTTT. Its translation: CASGTQGVDNSPLHF. V gene TRBV3-1 (or the pseudogene TRBV3-2) combines with J gene TRBJ1-6, with 8 bases that match TRBD1. There are 15 residues in the CDR3. The V gene's germline CDR1 is LGHDT and CDR2 YNNKEL (reference sequence). V dropped 8 bases and J dropped 5; count of bases not matched to a gene: 8.